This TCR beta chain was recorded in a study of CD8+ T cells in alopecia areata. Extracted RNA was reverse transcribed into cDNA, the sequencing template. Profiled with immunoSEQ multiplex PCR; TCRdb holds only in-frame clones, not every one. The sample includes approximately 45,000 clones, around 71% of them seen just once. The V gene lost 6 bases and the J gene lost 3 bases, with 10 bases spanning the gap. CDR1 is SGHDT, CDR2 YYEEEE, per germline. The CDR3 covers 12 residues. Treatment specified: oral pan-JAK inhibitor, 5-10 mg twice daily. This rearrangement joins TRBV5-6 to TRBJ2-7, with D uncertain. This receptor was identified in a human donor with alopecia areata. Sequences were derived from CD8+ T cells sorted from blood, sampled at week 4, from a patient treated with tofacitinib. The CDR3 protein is CASNSVGYEQYF. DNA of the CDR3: TGTGCCAGCAACTCGGTAGGCTACGAGCAGTACTTC. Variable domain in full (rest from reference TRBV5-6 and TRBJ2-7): DAGVTQSPTHLIKTRGQQVTLRCSPKSGHDTVSWYQQALGQGPQFIFQYYEEEERQRGNFPDRFSGHQFPNYSSELNVNALLLGDSALYLCASNSVGYEQYFGPGTRLTVT.